The clone carrying this TCR beta chain occurred many times. Its matching antigen is unknown. cDNA molecules, individually, were tagged with unique molecular identifiers. TCRdb passed the 5' RACE reads through MiXCR, listing each CDR3 protein once. The sample lists tens of thousands of distinct CDR3 sequences; 3.5% to 5.5% were seen once. With V trimmed by 7 bases and J by 1 base, 13 bases remained unmatched. The CDR3 totals 19 residues. CDR1 is WSHSY, CDR2 SAAADI, per germline. The sample comes from a study of early T cells in non-severe SARS-CoV-2 infection. Study-level information: Bulk RNA from unsorted whole blood was sequenced; chains were unpaired. The study, taken as a whole, reports: VDJdb-based matching was biased toward anti-spike CD8 responses and missed private and CD4 specificities.

This TCR came from an adult who was a healthcare worker with PCR-confirmed SARS-CoV-2 infection or an uninfected control (not recorded which). Material: whole blood, obtained at baseline. The rearrangement joins TRBV10-2 to TRBJ2-2, with 12 bases matching TRBD1. The CDR3 sequence: CASTGTGGDEGVNTGELFF. The CDR3 coding sequence is TGCGCCAGCACCGGGACAGGGGGCGATGAGGGAGTGAACACCGGGGAGCTGTTTTTT.